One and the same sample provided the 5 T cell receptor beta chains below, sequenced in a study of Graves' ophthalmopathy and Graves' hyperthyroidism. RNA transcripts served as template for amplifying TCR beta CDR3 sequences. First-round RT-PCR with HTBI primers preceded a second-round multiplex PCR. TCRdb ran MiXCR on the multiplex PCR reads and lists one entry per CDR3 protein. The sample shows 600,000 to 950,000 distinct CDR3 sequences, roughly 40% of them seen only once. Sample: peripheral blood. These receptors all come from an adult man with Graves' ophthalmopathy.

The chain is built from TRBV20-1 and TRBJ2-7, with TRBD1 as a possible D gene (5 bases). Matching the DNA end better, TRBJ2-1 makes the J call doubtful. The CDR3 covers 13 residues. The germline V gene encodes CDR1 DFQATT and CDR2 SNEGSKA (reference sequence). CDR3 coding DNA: TGCAGTGCTAGTGCCCCAGGGCACAATGAGCAGTTCTTC. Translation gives CSASAPGHNEQFF.

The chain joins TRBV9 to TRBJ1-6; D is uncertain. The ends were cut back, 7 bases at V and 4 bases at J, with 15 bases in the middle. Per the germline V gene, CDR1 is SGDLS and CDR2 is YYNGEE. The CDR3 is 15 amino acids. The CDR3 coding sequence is TGTGCCAGCTCACCACGGGGTGCATATAATTCACCCCTCCACTTT. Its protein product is CASSPRGAYNSPLHF.

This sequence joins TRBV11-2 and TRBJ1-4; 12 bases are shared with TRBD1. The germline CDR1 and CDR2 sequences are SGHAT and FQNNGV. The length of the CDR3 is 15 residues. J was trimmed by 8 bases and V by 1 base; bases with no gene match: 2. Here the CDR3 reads CASSLVGQGAEKLFF. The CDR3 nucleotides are TGTGCCAGCAGCTTAGTGGGACAGGGGGCCGAAAAACTGTTTTTT.

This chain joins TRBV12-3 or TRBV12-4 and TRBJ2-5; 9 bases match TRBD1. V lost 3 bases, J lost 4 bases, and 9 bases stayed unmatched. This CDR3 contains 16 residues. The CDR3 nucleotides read TGTGCCAGCAGTTTCGTTGGAACAGGGGGCACAGAGACCCAGTACTTC. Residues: CASSFVGTGGTETQYF.

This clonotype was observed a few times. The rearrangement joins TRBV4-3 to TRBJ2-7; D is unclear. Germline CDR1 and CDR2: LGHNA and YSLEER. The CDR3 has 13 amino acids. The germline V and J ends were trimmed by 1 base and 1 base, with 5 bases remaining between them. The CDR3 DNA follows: TGCGCCAGCAGCCAAGCAAATTCCTACGAGCAGTACTTC. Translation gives CASSQANSYEQYF.